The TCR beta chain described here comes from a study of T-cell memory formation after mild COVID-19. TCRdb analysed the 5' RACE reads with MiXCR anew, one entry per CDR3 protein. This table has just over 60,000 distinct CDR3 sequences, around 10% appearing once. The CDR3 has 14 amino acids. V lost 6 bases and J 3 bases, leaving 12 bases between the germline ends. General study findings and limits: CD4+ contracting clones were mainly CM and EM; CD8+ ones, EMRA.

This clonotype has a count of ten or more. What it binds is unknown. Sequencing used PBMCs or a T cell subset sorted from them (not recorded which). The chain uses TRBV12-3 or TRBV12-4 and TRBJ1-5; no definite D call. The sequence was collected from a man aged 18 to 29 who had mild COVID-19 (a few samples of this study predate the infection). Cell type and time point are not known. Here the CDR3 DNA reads TGTGCCAGCAGCACGTCACGGATCAATCAGCCCCAGCATTTT. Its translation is CASSTSRINQPQHF.